This TCR beta chain was identified in a study of cytomegalovirus exposure and HLA in healthy donors. Study results and caveats: Earlier results showed most TCR beta V segments being productive about 87% or about 30% of the time. Clonal expansion was found to be greater in HLA-associated TCR beta chains than in equally common others in a later analysis. In vitro confirmation showed a few CMV-associated chains to be CMV antigen specific. A missense DCLRE1C variant was associated with V- and J-gene trimming of TCR beta chains in a later analysis, and an independent cohort replicated the association.

The CDR3 spans 13 residues. The germline CDR1 and CDR2 sequences are SEHNR and FQNEAQ (reference sequence). The PCR used 60 Vbeta and 13 Jbeta primers. Sequencing was performed with immunoSEQ multiplex PCR; in TCRdb, only in-frame clones are kept and a portion is missing. The sample includes around 140,000 clones, approximately 85% of them seen just once. For this clone: The antigen remains undetermined. One end of the junction is discordant with germline, which a read error may explain.

The receptor was isolated from a woman aged 40 to 55 in good health and CMV-seronegative. The sequencing input was PBMCs. The chain links TRBV7-9 to TRBJ1-1, with a weak D call TRBD1 (5 bases). The CDR3 here is CSSSLGPNTEAFF. DNA for the CDR3: TGTTCCAGCAGCCTGGGGCCCAACACTGAAGCTTTCTTT.